The 21 T cell receptor beta chains below all came from one sample that was sequenced in a study of T cells in Graves' hyperthyroidism and ophthalmopathy. Amplified regions were TCR beta CDR3 sequences from RNA transcripts. TCR CDR3 underwent first-round RT-PCR with the HTBI primer set. Via MiXCR, TCRdb re-called the multiplex PCR reads, giving one row per CDR3 protein. This sample has about 290,000 distinct CDR3 sequences, with 13% to 15% found just once. Source material: blood. The receptor source for this set is a woman between 50 and 59 years old with Graves' hyperthyroidism that later progressed to Graves' ophthalmopathy.

This clonotype was picked up a small number of times. This chain links TRBV19 with TRBJ2-7; 8 bases line up with TRBD1. Germline V lookup: CDR1 LNHDA, CDR2 SQIVND (reference sequence). The CDR3 contains 11 residues. Unmatched junction bases numbered 3, after V lost 6 bases and J lost 8 bases. For the CDR3, the DNA is TGTGCCAGTAGGGGACAGGCCAAGCAGTACTTC. Protein product: CASRGQAKQYF.

This clonotype was recorded at least ten times. The rearrangement joins TRBV7-2 to TRBJ1-1, with D tentatively TRBD1 (6 bases). The CDR3 extends over 13 amino acids. Trimming cost V 5 bases and J 6 bases, with 13 bases left between them. Germline values: CDR1 SGHTA, CDR2 FQGNSA. CDR3 sequence: CASSRYREPEAFF. The DNA for the CDR3 is TGTGCCAGCAGCCGGTACAGGGAGCCTGAAGCTTTCTTT.

This clonotype has a count of ten or more. The V call is TRBV5-6, the J call TRBJ1-1, with 9 bases lining up with TRBD1. Germline values: CDR1 SGHDT, CDR2 YYEEEE. Trimming removed 0 bases from V and 5 bases from J; junction bases left unmatched: 8. The CDR3 extends over 16 amino acids. CDR3 region: CASSLANRGRGTEAFF. The DNA for the CDR3 is TGTGCCAGCAGCTTGGCTAACAGGGGGCGGGGAACTGAAGCTTTCTTT.

This clonotype was observed many times. The chain employs TRBV20-1 and TRBJ2-1, with TRBD2 matching over 7 bases. Germline CDR1 is DFQATT and CDR2 is SNEGSKA (reference sequence). J was trimmed by 8 bases and V by 8 bases; bases with no gene match: 12. There are 13 residues in the CDR3. For the CDR3, the DNA is TGCAGTCCAAAAGCGGGATCGATCGATGAGCAGTTCTTC. Its translation is CSPKAGSIDEQFF.

This clonotype was seen repeatedly, ten times or more. The chain carries TRBV28 and TRBJ2-1; tentatively, D is TRBD2 (5 bases). Trimming took off 10 bases at V and 7 bases at J, with 11 bases between the two ends. Per the germline V gene, CDR1 is MDHEN and CDR2 is SYDVKM. This CDR3 has 11 amino acids. The CDR3 loop reads CAINEGNEQFF. CDR3 bases: TGTGCCATAAACGAGGGAAATGAGCAGTTCTTC.

The sample holds a few counts of this clonotype. CDR3 sequence: CSAFRGPVGRSRGHFIGETQYF. CDR3 DNA: TGCAGTGCTTTTAGGGGTCCCGTAGGGCGAAGCAGGGGGCACTTCATCGGGGAGACCCAGTACTTC. This chain connects TRBV20-1 to TRBJ2-5, with TRBD1 matching 8 bases. The CDR3 runs to 22 residues. V trimming: 5 bases; J trimming: 5 bases; junction bases outside the gene matches: 34. Per the germline V gene, CDR1 is DFQATT and CDR2 is SNEGSKA (reference sequence).

V usage is TRBV20-1 and J usage is TRBJ1-4; 9 bases agree with TRBD1. V shed 5 bases, J shed 2 bases, and the junction held 9 bases outside the gene matches. CDR1 and CDR2 from the germline V gene are DFQATT and SNEGSKA (reference sequence). This CDR3 comprises 16 residues. The CDR3 DNA reads TGCAGTGCTCTAGACAGGGGGTCGACGACTAATGAAAAACTGTTTTTT. It yields the protein CSALDRGSTTNEKLFF.

The chain combines TRBV20-1 with TRBJ2-1, with no clear D. CDR1 is DFQATT and CDR2 is SNEGSKA in the germline V gene (reference sequence). V lost 5 bases, J lost 9 bases, and 26 bases lay in between. The CDR3 is 16 residues long. This CDR3 is CSAEPSLDLGGSEQFF. CDR3 in DNA: TGCAGTGCTGAACCCTCCCTAGATCTCGGCGGAAGTGAGCAGTTCTTC.

This clonotype was recorded at least ten times. The CDR3 nucleotides read TGTGCCAGCAGTGGGGACAGGTCCACAGATACGCAGTATTTT. It encodes CASSGDRSTDTQYF. The rearrangement joins TRBV2 to TRBJ2-3, with TRBD1 identical over 8 bases. V trimming: 4 bases; J trimming: 2 bases; junction bases outside the gene matches: 2. Germline V gives CDR1 SNHLY, CDR2 FYNNEI. The CDR3 spans 14 residues.

The chain combines TRBV3-1 with TRBJ1-1; 12 nucleotides line up with TRBD1. V lost 4 bases and J lost 5; bases outside the gene matches: 11. CDR1 is LGHDT and CDR2 is YNNKEL in the germline V gene (reference sequence). The CDR3 runs to 17 residues. The CDR3 region is CASSLGTGGALRTEAFF. The CDR3 nucleotides read TGTGCCAGCAGCCTTGGGACAGGGGGCGCCCTGAGAACTGAAGCTTTCTTT.

This clonotype was observed many times. This chain joins TRBV29-1 and TRBJ1-1, with D perhaps matching TRBD1 (6 bases). V was pared by 4 bases and J by 0 bases, with 9 bases between. The CDR3 covers 13 residues. Germline V gene sequence: CDR1 SQVTM, CDR2 ANQGSEA. The CDR3 DNA reads TGCAGCGTTGTTTGGGGGCTGAACACTGAAGCTTTCTTT. Translation: CSVVWGLNTEAFF.

At least ten counts were recorded for this clonotype. V gene TRBV20-1 combines with J gene TRBJ2-3; D possibly matches TRBD1 or TRBD2 (5 bases each). The V end was cut by 7 bases, the J end by 1 base, with 15 bases between. This CDR3 comprises 14 residues. In germline, CDR1 is DFQATT, CDR2 SNEGSKA (reference sequence). The CDR3: CSGGMAGGTDTQYF. DNA of the CDR3: TGCAGTGGGGGGATGGCAGGAGGCACAGATACGCAGTATTTT.

This clonotype was counted many times. The rearrangement joins TRBV10-3 to TRBJ2-2; TRBD1 matches at 9 bases. CDR3 size: 15 residues. Germline assignment: CDR1 ENHRY and CDR2 SYGVKD. Unmatched junction bases numbered 7, after V lost 4 bases and J lost 7 bases. The CDR3 region has the DNA TGTGCCATCAGTGGAACAGGGGGCAAGATCGGGGAGCTGTTTTTT. Protein product: CAISGTGGKIGELFF.

This clonotype showed up many times. The chain carries TRBV28 and TRBJ1-1, with 7 positions matching TRBD1. CDR1 is MDHEN and CDR2 is SYDVKM in the germline V gene. Trimming took 8 bases from V and 1 from J; bases not matched to a gene: 4. The CDR3 extends over 13 amino acids. The CDR3 loop is CASPRGGNTEAFF. The CDR3 nucleotides read TGTGCCAGCCCCAGGGGGGGGAACACTGAAGCTTTCTTT.

This clonotype was seen many times. The chain uses TRBV6-6 and TRBJ2-2; tentative D call: TRBD2 (6 bases). This CDR3 has 14 residues. V lost 0 bases and J lost 5, with 7 bases in between. Germline V gene sequence: CDR1 MNHNY, CDR2 SVGAGI (reference sequence). The CDR3 bases are TGTGCCAGCAGTTACTCGCGGGGAACCGGGGAGCTGTTTTTT. Translation gives CASSYSRGTGELFF.

Remarks on this clonotype: A read error may be the cause here, since a much bigger clone is one base away. The chain is built from TRBV3-1 and TRBJ2-2; 9 bases line up with TRBD1. The CDR3 is made up of 16 amino acids. V shed 8 bases and J 1 base; nucleotides not matched to a gene: 8. The germline V gene encodes CDR1 LGHDT and CDR2 YNNKEL (reference sequence). CDR3 bases: TGTGCCAGCGGACACGACAGGGGGGGGAACACCGGGGAGCTGTTTTTT. Translating gives CASGHDRGGNTGELFF.

This clonotype was seen only a few times. The chain recombines TRBV9 with TRBJ1-1; perhaps TRBD1 as D (5 bases). Germline assignment: CDR1 SGDLS and CDR2 YYNGEE. The length of the CDR3 is 13 residues. V was clipped by 0 bases and J by 10 bases, with 13 bases between them. CDR3 in amino acids: CASSVAAGDPAFF. The CDR3 DNA is TGTGCCAGCAGCGTAGCAGCGGGGGATCCAGCTTTCTTT.

This sequence joins TRBV7-9 and TRBJ1-5; TRBD1 matches at 7 bases. The CDR3 has 15 residues. V was clipped by 4 bases and J by 4 bases; unmatched bases: 7. The germline CDR1 and CDR2 sequences are SEHNR and FQNEAQ (reference sequence). The DNA for the CDR3 is TGTGCCAGCAGCTCGACGGGGACAGAAAATCAGCCCCAGCATTTT. Encoded protein: CASSSTGTENQPQHF.

This clonotype was seen ten or more times. V is TRBV2 and J is TRBJ1-4; D gene unclear. This CDR3 has 12 residues. The V end was cut by 3 bases, the J end by 8 bases, with 7 bases between. Germline loops: CDR1 SNHLY, CDR2 FYNNEI. The CDR3 DNA reads TGTGCCAGCAGTGAGGCGAAAGAAAAACTGTTTTTT. Amino acid sequence: CASSEAKEKLFF.

This clonotype was seen ten or more times. The DNA of the CDR3 is TGTGCCATCAGTGACTCTGAACAGGGGAATCAGCCCCAGCATTTT. Translating it yields CAISDSEQGNQPQHF. The rearrangement joins TRBV10-3 to TRBJ1-5, with 7 nucleotides matching TRBD1. Germline trimming cut 3 bases from V and 4 bases from J; bases unmatched to any gene: 6. Per the germline V gene, CDR1 is ENHRY and CDR2 is SYGVKD. This CDR3 contains 15 residues.

This clonotype was observed at least ten times. This rearrangement joins TRBV5-1 to TRBJ1-1, with D possibly being TRBD1 (6 bases). This CDR3 contains 13 residues. V was shortened by 0 bases and J by 8 bases, with 11 bases between the two germline ends. Germline loops: CDR1 SGHRS, CDR2 YFSETQ. The CDR3 nucleotides are TGCGCCAGCAGCTTGGGGGGGGGCTGGGAAGCTTTCTTT. Its protein product is CASSLGGGWEAFF.